The present T cell receptor beta chain was sequenced within a study of regulatory T cells in long-lasting Graves disease (dated by TCRdb to the early 2020s). Looking at the study overall: Persistent Graves' disease was defined as persistently positive TSH receptor autoantibodies together with antithyroid drug treatment for over 5 years. Patients with persistent Graves' disease were compared with patients with newly diagnosed Graves' disease using TCR sequencing and RNA sequencing of peripheral blood. The study took place in China and was registered as a clinical trial. A total of some 33 samples were covered by TCR sequencing, comprising approximately 13 persistent and around 20 newly diagnosed Graves' disease patients. On average, persistent Graves' disease patients in the clinical cohort had been on antithyroid drugs for around 9.5 years.

This clonotype was observed a handful of times. There is no known antigen for this receptor. No qualities accompany the bases; no much larger clone lies one base away. To prepare the library, multiplex PCR was applied. TCRdb names Illumina HiSeq 4000 as the instrument used. To build TCR beta libraries, CDR3 regions were amplified by Arm-PCR using iRepertoire HTBI primers. PCR products were gel purified before sequencing. Under the source paper's analysis protocol: Across samples, around 58 TRBV and 15 or so TRBJ segments were identified and used for gene usage analysis of CDR3 amino acid clonotypes. Filtered high-quality paired reads were merged into contigs using COPE and FqMerger. BLAST was used to align contigs to IMGT TRBV, TRBD and TRBJ reference genes, and CDR3 was defined according to IMGT. Any clonotype with a frequency above 0.1% was classified as a highly expanded clone. Shannon entropy was used to measure repertoire diversity, and the Gini coefficient was used to measure V-J evenness. Clonotypes shared by more than one individual were considered public. TCRdb reprocessing: public reads trimmed at Q25 with fastp, clones called with MiXCR, in-frame beta chains kept. One record per CDR3 amino acid sequence lists the most common genes and DNA. The V and J calls and clone size come from TCRdb's table, not from the authors' own analysis. The sample records 430,000 or so distinct CDR3 sequences, over 20% of which are singletons. Approximately 14% of the sample rests with the top ten.

The label giving this sample's time point can be read as: persistent/refractory GD, antithyroid drugs over 5 years with positive TRAb. RNA was extracted from PBMCs in TRIzol for both TCR sequencing and RNA sequencing. The diagnosis of Graves' disease was made according to American Thyroid Association guidelines. The patients came from an endocrinology department in Xi'an, China. Each patient gave approximately 8.8 milliliters of peripheral blood, collected in an EDTA anticoagulant tube. Ficoll Paque Plus density gradient separation was used to isolate PBMCs, and no additional T cell sorting was done. RNA quality was checked with an Agilent 2100 Bioanalyzer and agarose gel, and concentration with a NanoDrop 2000. Overall study results and their limits: Only peripheral blood was studied, because thyroid tissue, the primary lesion, was inaccessible. Persistent patients shared more public clonotypes among themselves (2,741) than newly diagnosed patients did (nearly 1,000). TRBV28, TRBJ1-2 and TRBJ2-5 were preferentially used in persistent disease, while TRBV20-1 and TRBJ2-1 were favored in newly diagnosed disease. The authors noted that the small sample size was a limitation that may lower accuracy. Sequencing and analysis were limited to the TCR beta chain. Compared with newly diagnosed patients, patients with persistent Graves' disease had lower TCR Shannon entropy and fewer highly expanded clones, which suggests clonal expansion.

The CDR3 measures 12 amino acids from cysteine to phenylalanine. Only the CDR3 portion is preserved as DNA: 36 bases, with reading frame beginning at the first base. The germline V gene specifies MNHNS as CDR1 and SASEGT as CDR2. In this chain, TRBV6-1 is recombined with TRBJ2-7, and TRBD2 aligns with 8 junction nucleotides. Sequenced here: peripheral blood mononuclear cells (PBMCs), sampled when the disease was refractory, from a patient treated with antithyroid drugs. This clonotype was obtained from a female donor with Graves disease. The bases are TGTGGCACGGGAGGGGACGTATACGAGCAGTACTTC. Translated, it reads CGTGGDVYEQYF.